The text below deals with one T cell receptor beta chain. Its antigen remains unknown. Under 3 months was the duration of disease in ophthalmopathy patients, who also had a Clinical Activity Score of at least 3 and a NOSPECS grade of at least 4. Isolation of PBMCs was performed on 9.5 to 10 ml fresh peripheral blood. This sample is part of a study of T cells in Graves' hyperthyroidism and ophthalmopathy. Study information: Peripheral blood specimens were obtained at initial diagnosis, prior to any treatment.

RNA transcripts yielded amplified TCR beta CDR3 regions. HTBI primers drove first-round RT-PCR of the TCR CDR3. TCRdb independently ran MiXCR on the multiplex PCR reads; one entry per CDR3 protein. The data contain roughly 550,000 distinct CDR3 sequences, roughly a sixth of them seen just once; the ten biggest clones take up less than 30%. The CDR3 totals 16 residues. Germline loops: CDR1 LNHNV, CDR2 YYDKDF (reference sequence). V shed 3 bases and J shed 1 base, with 14 bases lying between them. The study, taken as a whole, reports: Appearing also in blood were most of the thyroid clonotypes expanded above 0.001.

The TCR comes from a woman aged 25 to 39 with Graves' ophthalmopathy. This chain joins TRBV15 and TRBJ2-3, with D perhaps matching TRBD2 (6 bases). Sequenced input: blood. The CDR3 DNA reads TGTGCCACCAGCAGTTCGGAGGGATTTGGCACAGATACGCAGTATTTT. It yields the protein CATSSSEGFGTDTQYF.